This T cell receptor beta chain was identified in a study of T cell responses to AZD1222 COVID-19 vaccine. The CDR3 is 16 residues long. Germline values: CDR1 MNHEY, CDR2 SVGAGI. The V and J ends lost 2 bases and 8 bases respectively, with 18 bases between them. For this clone: Its antigen is as yet unknown.

Clones were sequenced by immunoSEQ multiplex PCR, and TCRdb holds only the in-frame ones, with some missing. The profile shows approximately 130,000 clones, approximately 85% of them singletons. Points from the study as a whole: Every sample of the repertoires postdated the peak T cell response. Targeting of unmutated variant regions was reportedly seen in nearly half of spike-specific TCRs. Possibly, clonal diversity was underestimated; donors were largely white British and included more females.

The sequenced sample was peripheral blood, obtained 28 days after the second AZD1222 dose. The TCR sequence derives from an adult who received the AZD1222 COVID-19 vaccine. J is TRBJ1-4 and V is TRBV6-5; possibly TRBD1 for D (5 bases). In DNA, the CDR3 is TGTGCCAGCAGTTACCCGTCAAATGGGGCCGGGGAAAAACTGTTTTTT. Protein: CASSYPSNGAGEKLFF.